The present T cell receptor beta chain was sequenced within a study of blood T cells in healthy people across ages. V dropped 4 bases and J dropped 2; count of bases not matched to a gene: 3. The germline gives CDR1 SQVTM, CDR2 ANQGSEA. This CDR3 spans 14 amino acids. A sample-barcoded 5' primer and a J-beta primer mix were used in a second PCR of roughly 6 to 11 cycles. CDR3-containing paired-end reads numbering at least 3 million came from each sample. TCRdb re-derived calls from the 5' RACE reads in MiXCR, one entry per CDR3 protein. In the table there are over 1,200,000 distinct CDR3 sequences, roughly 60% of which are singletons.

The specimen sequenced was blood. This chain links TRBV29-1 with TRBJ2-3; 10 bases are shared with TRBD1. The source of this sequence is a man between 18 and 35 years old in good health. The CDR3 is CSVAGTGVTDTQYF. CDR3 nucleotides: TGCAGCGTTGCGGGGACAGGGGTCACAGATACGCAGTATTTT.